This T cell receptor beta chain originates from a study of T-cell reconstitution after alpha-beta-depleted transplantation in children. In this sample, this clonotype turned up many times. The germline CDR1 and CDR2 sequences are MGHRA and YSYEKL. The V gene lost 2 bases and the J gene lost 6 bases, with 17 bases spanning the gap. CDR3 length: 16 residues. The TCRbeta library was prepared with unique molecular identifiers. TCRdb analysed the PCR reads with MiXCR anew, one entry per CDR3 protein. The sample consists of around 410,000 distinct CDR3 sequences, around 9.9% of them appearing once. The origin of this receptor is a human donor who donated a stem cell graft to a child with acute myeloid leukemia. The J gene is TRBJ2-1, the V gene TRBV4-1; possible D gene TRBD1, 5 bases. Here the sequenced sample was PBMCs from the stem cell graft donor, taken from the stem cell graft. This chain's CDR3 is CASSQSPLIGVNEQFF. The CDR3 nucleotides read TGCGCCAGCAGCCAATCTCCCCTTATAGGGGTCAATGAGCAGTTCTTC.